These 18 T cell receptor beta chains came from one sample sequenced in a study of blood T cell repertoires in COVID-19. Only in-frame clones appear in the TCRdb table, and some are missing; sequencing was by immunoSEQ multiplex PCR. Of about 37,000 clones in the sample, about 91% were seen once. The sample comprised peripheral blood. The source of these receptors is a woman of 80 years or more with acute or convalescent COVID-19.

The chain combines TRBV7-9 with TRBJ1-2, with TRBD1 matching 9 bases. Germline assignment: CDR1 SEHNR and CDR2 FQNEAQ (reference sequence). CDR3 size: 14 residues. Trimming removed 5 bases from V and 4 bases from J; junction bases left unmatched: 5. CDR3 DNA sequence: TGTGCCAGCAGCCCTGGACAGGGGCCCTATGGCTACACCTTC. Translation gives CASSPGQGPYGYTF. The whole variable domain, remainder taken from reference TRBV7-9 and TRBJ1-2, is DTGVSQNPRHKITKRGQNVTFRCDPISEHNRLYWYRQTLGQGPEFLTYFQNEAQLEKSRLLSDRFSAERPKGSFSTLEIQRTEQGDSAMYLCASSPGQGPYGYTFGSGTRLTVV.

This chain links TRBV18 with TRBJ1-1; 8 nucleotides agree with TRBD1. Trimming removed 3 bases from V and 5 bases from J; junction bases left unmatched: 8. The CDR3 is made up of 15 amino acids. The germline V gene has CDR1 KGHSH and CDR2 LQKENI. Written as DNA, the CDR3 is TGTGCCAGCTCACCCGGACAGGGTTGGGGAACTGAAGCTTTCTTT. Its protein product is CASSPGQGWGTEAFF.

The chain combines TRBV13 with TRBJ2-5, with 8 bases aligning to TRBD1. The junction had 3 bases not matched to a gene; V was cut back by 0 bases and J by 3 bases. Per the germline V gene, CDR1 is PRHDT and CDR2 is FYEKMQ (reference sequence). The CDR3 extends over 15 amino acids. CDR3 region: CASSLGAGQEETQYF. The CDR3 DNA reads TGTGCCAGCAGCTTAGGCGCGGGACAGGAAGAGACCCAGTACTTC.

This chain links TRBV5-1 with TRBJ1-6, with no clear D. CDR1 and CDR2 (germline): SGHRS, YFSETQ. There are 15 residues in the CDR3. Between the trimmed V and J ends, which lost 6 bases and 7 bases, there was a span of 17 bases. CDR3 coding DNA: TGCGCCAGCAAGGTGGAGGCCGGGGTCAATTCACCCCTCCACTTT. This codes for CASKVEAGVNSPLHF.

CDR3 bases: TGTGCCAGCAGTTATGGCCTGACAGGGTACGAGCAGTACTTC. Translation: CASSYGLTGYEQYF. The chain is built from TRBV6-5 and TRBJ2-7; 7 bases align to TRBD1. J gave up 4 bases and V 3 bases, and 6 bases lay outside the gene matches. Germline V gene lookup returns CDR1 MNHEY and CDR2 SVGAGI. This CDR3 is 14 amino acids long.

Concerning this clone itself: A single base separates this from a much larger clone, so it may be a read error. This CDR3 is CASSLEQGYEQYF. The CDR3 DNA follows: TGTGCCAGCAGCTTGGAGCAGGGCTACGAGCAGTACTTC. The J gene is TRBJ2-7, the V gene TRBV5-4, with TRBD1 as a possible D gene (5 bases). Trimming pared 0 bases from V and 3 bases from J, leaving 7 bases between. The CDR3 length is 13 residues. In germline, CDR1 is SGHNT, CDR2 YYREEE (reference sequence).

The genes are TRBV6-1 and TRBJ2-2; D is perhaps TRBD1 (5 bases). V was shortened by 1 base and J by 5 bases, with 11 bases between the two germline ends. Germline V gives CDR1 MNHNS, CDR2 SASEGT. CDR3 length: 15 amino acids. CDR3 amino acids: CASSEGGRVTGELFF. CDR3 coding DNA: TGTGCCAGCAGTGAAGGTGGCAGGGTAACCGGGGAGCTGTTTTTT.

This clone was observed a single time. This chain uses TRBV7-9 with TRBJ2-5; 13 positions agree with TRBD2. With 5 bases clipped from V and 4 bases from J, the junction kept 1 base outside the gene matches. Germline CDR1 reads SEHNR; CDR2 reads FQNEAQ (reference sequence). CDR3 size: 14 residues. The CDR3 spells CASSRLAGGETQYF. Written as DNA, the CDR3 is TGTGCCAGCAGCCGACTAGCGGGGGGAGAGACCCAGTACTTC.

This clone appeared a few times. The gene calls are TRBV5-3 and TRBJ1-2; D unresolved. TRBV5-3 is noted as an ORF with a role that remains uncertain. CDR3 length equals 14 residues. Deletions cut 10 bases from V and 1 base from J, with 17 bases between. CDR3 in amino acids: CAESGWTFNYGYTF. The CDR3 DNA follows: TGTGCCGAGAGCGGGTGGACCTTTAACTATGGCTACACCTTC.

The genes are TRBV7-2 and TRBJ1-5; tentatively, D is TRBD1 (5 bases). The V end lost 5 bases, the J end lost 3 bases, and 14 bases lay between the germline ends. This CDR3 has 15 amino acids. CDR1 is SGHTA and CDR2 is FQGNSA in the germline V gene. CDR3 nucleotide sequence: TGTGCCAGCAGCGTCACAGGCCTCTACAATCAGCCCCAGCATTTT. Its protein is CASSVTGLYNQPQHF. Combining the CDR3 with reference TRBV7-2 and TRBJ1-5 gives the whole variable domain GAGVSQSPSNKVTEKGKDVELRCDPISGHTALYWYRQSLGQGLEFLIYFQGNSAPDKSGLPSDRFSAERTGGSVSTLTIQRTQQEDSAVYLCASSVTGLYNQPQHFGDGTRLSIL.

This clone was seen once. V usage is TRBV5-1 and J usage is TRBJ1-2, with 9 bases fitting TRBD1. The J segment lost 1 base and the V segment lost 3 bases, leaving 4 bases of the junction unmatched. The CDR3 has 15 amino acids. Germline V gene sequence: CDR1 SGHRS, CDR2 YFSETQ. CDR3 amino acids: CASSYRDRDNYGYTF. The DNA for the CDR3 is TGCGCCAGCAGCTACCGGGACAGGGATAACTATGGCTACACCTTC.

The rearrangement joins TRBV7-9 to TRBJ2-7; perhaps TRBD2 as D (7 bases). CDR1 and CDR2 from the germline V gene are SEHNR and FQNEAQ (reference sequence). The CDR3 totals 14 residues. Trimming cost V 7 bases and J 3 bases, with 16 bases left between them. The CDR3 nucleotides are TGTGCCAGCACCCGCGGGGGCTTTAACTACGAGCAGTACTTC. Its protein product is CASTRGGFNYEQYF. Drawing the rest from reference TRBV7-9 and TRBJ2-7, the complete variable domain is DTGVSQNPRHKITKRGQNVTFRCDPISEHNRLYWYRQTLGQGPEFLTYFQNEAQLEKSRLLSDRFSAERPKGSFSTLEIQRTEQGDSAMYLCASTRGGFNYEQYFGPGTRLTVT.

The V gene is TRBV12-3 or TRBV12-4, the J gene TRBJ1-2; D may be TRBD1 (5 bases). The length of the CDR3 is 13 residues. The ends were cut back, 5 bases at V and 3 bases at J, with 10 bases in the middle. CDR3 sequence: CASSPGLDYGYTF. In nucleotides, the CDR3 is TGTGCCAGCAGTCCAGGGTTGGACTATGGCTACACCTTC.

The V gene is TRBV19, the J gene TRBJ1-1, with TRBD1 as a possible D gene (6 bases). The CDR3 extends over 17 amino acids. Trimming removed 5 bases at V and 3 bases at J, with 22 bases between. Germline CDR1 and CDR2: LNHDA and SQIVND (reference sequence). CDR3 sequence: CASSPLLRGGSDTEAFF. CDR3 sequence (DNA): TGTGCCAGTAGTCCCCTTCTCCGTGGGGGCTCAGACACTGAAGCTTTCTTT.

The rearrangement links TRBV7-8 to TRBJ2-5; 12 bases are shared with TRBD1. The CDR3 has 16 residues. Unmatched junction bases numbered 9, after V lost 5 bases and J lost 5 bases. Germline V CDR1 and CDR2: SGHVS, FQNEAQ. CDR3 amino acids: CASSNFRDRGLETQYF. CDR3 bases: TGTGCCAGCAGCAACTTCCGGGACAGGGGGCTTGAGACCCAGTACTTC. The whole variable domain, remainder taken from reference TRBV7-8 and TRBJ2-5, is GAGVSQSPRYKVAKRGQDVALRCDPISGHVSLFWYQQALGQGPEFLTYFQNEAQLDKSGLPSDRFFAERPEGSVSTLKIQRTQQEDSAVYLCASSNFRDRGLETQYFGPGTRLLVL.

The chain has TRBV7-8 and TRBJ2-5; possibly TRBD1 for D (5 bases). With 6 bases removed from V and 1 base from J, the gap between germline ends came to 9 bases. Germline assignment: CDR1 SGHVS and CDR2 FQNEAQ. This CDR3 has 13 residues. The CDR3 spells CASSVDSQETQYF. The CDR3 nucleotides are TGTGCCAGCAGTGTCGACAGCCAAGAGACCCAGTACTTC.

This clone was observed once. The rearrangement uses TRBV2 and TRBJ2-3, with 8 bases identical to TRBD1. Trimming cost V 6 bases and J 1 base; bases outside gene matches: 3. Germline CDR1 and CDR2: SNHLY and FYNNEI. There are 14 residues in the CDR3. CDR3 nucleotides: TGTGCCAGCAGGGACAGGGTGGGCACAGATACGCAGTATTTT. This codes for CASRDRVGTDTQYF.

The V call is TRBV12-1, the J call TRBJ1-2. TRBV12-1 corresponds to a pseudogene. The CDR3 has 18 residues. CDR3 region: CASSFGVLSCNSNYGYTF. For the CDR3, the DNA is TGTGCCAGCAGCTTTGGAGTTCTCTCCTGCAACTCTAACTATGGCTACACCTTC.